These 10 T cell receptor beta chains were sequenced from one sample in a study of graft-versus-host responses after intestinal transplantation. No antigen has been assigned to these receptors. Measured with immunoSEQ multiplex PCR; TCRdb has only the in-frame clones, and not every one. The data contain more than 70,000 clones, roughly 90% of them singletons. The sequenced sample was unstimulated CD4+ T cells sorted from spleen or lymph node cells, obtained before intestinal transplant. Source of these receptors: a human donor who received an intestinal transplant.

The CDR3 sequence is CASSLVGGGAGADTQYF. The CDR3 DNA reads TGCGCCAGCAGCTTGGTTGGCGGGGGGGCCGGGGCAGATACGCAGTATTTT. The V call is TRBV5-1, the J call TRBJ2-3; 9 nucleotides line up with TRBD2. V trimming: 0 bases; J trimming: 4 bases; junction bases outside the gene matches: 9. This CDR3 is 17 amino acids long. Germline lookup yields CDR1 SGHRS and CDR2 YFSETQ.

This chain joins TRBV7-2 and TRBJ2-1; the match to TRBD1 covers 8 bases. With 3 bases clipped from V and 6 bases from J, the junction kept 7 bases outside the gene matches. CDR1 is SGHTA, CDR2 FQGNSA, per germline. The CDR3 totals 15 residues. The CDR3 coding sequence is TGTGCCAGCAGCTTCCGGACAGGGTGGATCAATGAGCAGTTCTTC. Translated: CASSFRTGWINEQFF.

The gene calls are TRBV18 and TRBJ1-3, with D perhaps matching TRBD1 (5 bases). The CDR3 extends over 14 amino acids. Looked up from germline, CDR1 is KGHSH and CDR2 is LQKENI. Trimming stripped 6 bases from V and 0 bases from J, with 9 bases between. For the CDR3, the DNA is TGTGCCAGCTCCACGGGGGACTCTGGAAACACCATATATTTT. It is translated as CASSTGDSGNTIYF.

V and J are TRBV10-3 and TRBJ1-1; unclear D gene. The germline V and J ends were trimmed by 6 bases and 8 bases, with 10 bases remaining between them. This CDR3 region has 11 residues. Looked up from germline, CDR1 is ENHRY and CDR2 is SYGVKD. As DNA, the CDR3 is TGTGCCATCAGGACGGAGAGGGAAGCTTTCTTT. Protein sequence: CAIRTEREAFF.

This CDR3 is CASSPDGGLAGGRETQYF. In DNA form, the CDR3 reads TGTGCCAGCTCACCGGACGGGGGGCTAGCGGGGGGCCGAGAGACCCAGTACTTC. The chain carries TRBV18 and TRBJ2-5; 11 bases fit TRBD2. The V gene end was trimmed by 3 bases and the J gene end by 4 bases; junction bases not matched to a gene: 13. There are 18 residues in the CDR3. Germline V gene data show CDR1 as KGHSH and CDR2 as LQKENI.

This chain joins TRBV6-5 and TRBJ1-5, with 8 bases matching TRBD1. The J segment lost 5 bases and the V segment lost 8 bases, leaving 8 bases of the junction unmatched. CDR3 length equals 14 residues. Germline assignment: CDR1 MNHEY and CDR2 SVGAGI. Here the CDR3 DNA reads TGTGCCAGCTCGACCACAGGGGGTCATCAGCCCCAGCATTTT. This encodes CASSTTGGHQPQHF.

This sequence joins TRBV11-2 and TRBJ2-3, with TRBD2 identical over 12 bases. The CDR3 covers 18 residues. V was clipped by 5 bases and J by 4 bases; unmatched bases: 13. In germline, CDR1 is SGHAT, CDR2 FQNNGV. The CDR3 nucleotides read TGTGCCAGCAGCCCGCGAGCTAGCGGGGGGGTGAATCCAGATACGCAGTATTTT. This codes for CASSPRASGGVNPDTQYF.

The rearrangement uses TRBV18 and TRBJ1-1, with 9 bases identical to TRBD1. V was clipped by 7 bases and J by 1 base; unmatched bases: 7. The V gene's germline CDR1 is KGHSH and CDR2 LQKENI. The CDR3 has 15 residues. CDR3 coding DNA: TGTGCCAGCTACCGGGACAGGGATGGGAACACTGAAGCTTTCTTT. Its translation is CASYRDRDGNTEAFF.

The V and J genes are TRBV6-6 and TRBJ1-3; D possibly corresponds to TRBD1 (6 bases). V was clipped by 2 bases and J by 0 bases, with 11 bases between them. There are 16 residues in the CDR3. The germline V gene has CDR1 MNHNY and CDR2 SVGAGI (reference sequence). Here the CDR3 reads CASSYGQSSSGNTIYF. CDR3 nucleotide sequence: TGTGCCAGCAGTTACGGACAGTCTAGCTCTGGAAACACCATATATTTT.

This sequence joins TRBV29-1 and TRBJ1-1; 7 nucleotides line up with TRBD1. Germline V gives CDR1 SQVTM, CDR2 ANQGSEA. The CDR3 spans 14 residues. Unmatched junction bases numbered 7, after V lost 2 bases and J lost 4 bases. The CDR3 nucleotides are TGCAGCGTTGAATTCGACAGGGTAGTCACTGAAGCTTTCTTT. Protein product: CSVEFDRVVTEAFF.